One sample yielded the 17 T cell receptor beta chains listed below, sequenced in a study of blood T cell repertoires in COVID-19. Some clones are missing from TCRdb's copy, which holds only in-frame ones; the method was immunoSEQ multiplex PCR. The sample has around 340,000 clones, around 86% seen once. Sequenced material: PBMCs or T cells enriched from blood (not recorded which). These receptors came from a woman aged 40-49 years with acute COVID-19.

The chain's CDR3 is CASSLGQVPMSEQYF. CDR3 bases: TGTGCCAGCAGCCTGGGACAGGTCCCAATGAGCGAGCAGTACTTC. J is TRBJ2-7 and V is TRBV3-1 (or the pseudogene TRBV3-2), with 8 bases lining up with TRBD1. The V gene's germline CDR1 is LGHDT and CDR2 YNNKEL (reference sequence). V lost 4 bases to trimming and J lost 6 bases; unmatched junction nucleotides: 11. This CDR3 contains 15 residues.

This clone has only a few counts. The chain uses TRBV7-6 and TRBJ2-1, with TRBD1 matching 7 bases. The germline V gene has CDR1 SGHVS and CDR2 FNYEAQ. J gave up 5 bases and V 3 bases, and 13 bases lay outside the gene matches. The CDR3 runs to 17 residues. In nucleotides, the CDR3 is TGTGCCAGCAGCTTCCCCTCTCGGACAGGACCACACAATGAGCAGTTCTTC. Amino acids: CASSFPSRTGPHNEQFF.

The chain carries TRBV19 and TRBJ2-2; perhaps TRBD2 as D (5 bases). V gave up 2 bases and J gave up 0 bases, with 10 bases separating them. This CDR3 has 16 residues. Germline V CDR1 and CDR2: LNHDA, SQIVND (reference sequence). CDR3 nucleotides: TGTGCCAGTAGTATACTGACTACTTCGAACACCGGGGAGCTGTTTTTT. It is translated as CASSILTTSNTGELFF.

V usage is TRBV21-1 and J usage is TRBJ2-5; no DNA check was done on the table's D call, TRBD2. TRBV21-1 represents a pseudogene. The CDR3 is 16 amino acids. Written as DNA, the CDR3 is TGTGCCAGCAGCAAAGTTATGCGGGAGAAACAAGAGACCCAGTACTTC. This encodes CASSKVMREKQETQYF.

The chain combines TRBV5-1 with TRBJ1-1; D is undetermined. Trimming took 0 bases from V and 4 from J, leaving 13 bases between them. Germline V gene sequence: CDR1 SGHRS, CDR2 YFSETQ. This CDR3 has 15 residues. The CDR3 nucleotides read TGCGCCAGCAGCTTGGTGGGTGGGGAGACCACTGAAGCTTTCTTT. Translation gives CASSLVGGETTEAFF.

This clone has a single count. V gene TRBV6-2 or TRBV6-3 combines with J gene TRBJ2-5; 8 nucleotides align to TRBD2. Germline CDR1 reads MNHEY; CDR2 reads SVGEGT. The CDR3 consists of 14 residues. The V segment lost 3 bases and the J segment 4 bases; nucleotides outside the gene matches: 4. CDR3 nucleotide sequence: TGTGCCAGCAGTTATGGGCGGGGGGCAGAGACCCAGTACTTC. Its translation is CASSYGRGAETQYF.

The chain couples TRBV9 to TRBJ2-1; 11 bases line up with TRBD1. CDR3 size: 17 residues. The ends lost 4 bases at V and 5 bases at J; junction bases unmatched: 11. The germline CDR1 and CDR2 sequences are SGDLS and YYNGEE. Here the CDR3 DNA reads TGTGCCAGCAGCCCCCGACCAGGGACAGGGGGAAACAATGAGCAGTTCTTC. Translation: CASSPRPGTGGNNEQFF.

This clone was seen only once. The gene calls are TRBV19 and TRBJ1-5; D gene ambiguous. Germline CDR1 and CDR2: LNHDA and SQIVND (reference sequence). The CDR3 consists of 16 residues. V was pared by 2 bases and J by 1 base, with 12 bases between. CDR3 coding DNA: TGTGCCAGTAGTATAATACGTGGGAGAAGCAATCAGCCCCAGCATTTT. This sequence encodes CASSIIRGRSNQPQHF.

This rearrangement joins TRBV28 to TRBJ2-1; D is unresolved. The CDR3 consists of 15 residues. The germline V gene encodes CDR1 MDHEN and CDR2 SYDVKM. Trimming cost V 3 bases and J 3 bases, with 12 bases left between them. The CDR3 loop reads CASSLFPEIYNEQFF. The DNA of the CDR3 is TGTGCCAGCAGTTTGTTTCCGGAGATCTACAATGAGCAGTTCTTC.

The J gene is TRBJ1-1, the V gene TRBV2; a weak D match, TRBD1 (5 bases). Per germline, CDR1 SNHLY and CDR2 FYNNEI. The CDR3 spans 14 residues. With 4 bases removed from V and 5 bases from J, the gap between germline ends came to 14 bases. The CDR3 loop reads CASSGGAWGTEAFF. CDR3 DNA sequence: TGTGCCAGCAGTGGCGGGGCGTGGGGAACTGAAGCTTTCTTT. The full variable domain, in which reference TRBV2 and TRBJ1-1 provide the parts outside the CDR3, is EPEVTQTPSHQVTQMGQEVILRCVPISNHLYFYWYRQILGQKVEFLVSFYNNEISEKSEIFDDQFSVERPDGSNFTLKIRSTKLEDSAMYFCASSGGAWGTEAFFGQGTRLTVV.

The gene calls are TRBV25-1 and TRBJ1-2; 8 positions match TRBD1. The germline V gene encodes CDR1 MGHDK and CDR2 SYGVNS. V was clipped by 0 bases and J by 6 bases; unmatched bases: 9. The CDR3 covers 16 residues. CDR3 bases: TGTGCCAGCAGTGAATATAGGGGCAGGGGGCGAGATGGCTACACCTTC. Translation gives CASSEYRGRGRDGYTF.

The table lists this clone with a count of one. CDR3: CASSGGQGPYEQYF. The CDR3 nucleotides read TGCGCCAGCAGTGGGGGACAGGGGCCCTACGAGCAGTACTTC. V usage is TRBV10-1 and J usage is TRBJ2-7; 10 nucleotides align to TRBD1. The CDR3 totals 14 residues. Losses at the gene ends were 4 bases for V and 2 bases for J; bases not matched to a gene: 2. From germline, CDR1 is WNHNN and CDR2 SYGVQD (reference sequence).

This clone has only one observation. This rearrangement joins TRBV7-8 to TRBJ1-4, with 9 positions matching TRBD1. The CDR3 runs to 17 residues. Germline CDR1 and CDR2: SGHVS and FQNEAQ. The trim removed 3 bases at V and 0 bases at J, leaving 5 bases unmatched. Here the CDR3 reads CASSLDRGSSTNEKLFF. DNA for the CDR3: TGTGCCAGCAGCTTGGACAGGGGCTCCTCAACTAATGAAAAACTGTTTTTT. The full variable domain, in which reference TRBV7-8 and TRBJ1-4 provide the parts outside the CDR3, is GAGVSQSPRYKVAKRGQDVALRCDPISGHVSLFWYQQALGQGPEFLTYFQNEAQLDKSGLPSDRFFAERPEGSVSTLKIQRTQQEDSAVYLCASSLDRGSSTNEKLFFGSGTQLSVL.

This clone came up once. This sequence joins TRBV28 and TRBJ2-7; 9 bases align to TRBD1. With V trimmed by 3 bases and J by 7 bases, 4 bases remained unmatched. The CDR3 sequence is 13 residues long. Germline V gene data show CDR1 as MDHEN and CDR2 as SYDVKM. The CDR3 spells CASSLGGQGEQYF. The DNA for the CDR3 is TGTGCCAGCAGTTTGGGGGGACAGGGAGAGCAGTACTTC. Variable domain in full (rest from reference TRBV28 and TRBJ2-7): DVKVTQSSRYLVKRTGEKVFLECVQDMDHENMFWYRQDPGLGLRLIYFSYDVKMKEKGDIPEGYSVSREKKERFSLILESASTNQTSMYLCASSLGGQGEQYFGPGTRLTVT.

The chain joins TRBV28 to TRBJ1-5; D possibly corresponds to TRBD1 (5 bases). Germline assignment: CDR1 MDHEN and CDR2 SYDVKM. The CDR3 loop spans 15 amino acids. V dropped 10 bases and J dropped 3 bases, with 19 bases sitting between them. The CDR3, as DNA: TGTGCCACATTAGGATGGGGGGGTTACAATCAGCCCCAGCATTTT. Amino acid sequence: CATLGWGGYNQPQHF.

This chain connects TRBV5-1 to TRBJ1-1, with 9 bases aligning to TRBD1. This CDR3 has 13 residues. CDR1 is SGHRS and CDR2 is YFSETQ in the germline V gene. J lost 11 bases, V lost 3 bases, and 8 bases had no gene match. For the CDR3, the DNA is TGCGCCAGCAGCTCCGGGACAGGGCTGGCGGCTTTCTTT. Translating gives CASSSGTGLAAFF.

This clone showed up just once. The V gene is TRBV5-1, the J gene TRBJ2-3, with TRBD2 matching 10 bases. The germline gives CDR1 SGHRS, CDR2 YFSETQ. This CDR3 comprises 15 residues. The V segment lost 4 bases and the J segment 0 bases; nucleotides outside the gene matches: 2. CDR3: CASSVLAGSTDTQYF. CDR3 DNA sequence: TGCGCCAGCAGCGTACTAGCGGGGAGCACAGATACGCAGTATTTT. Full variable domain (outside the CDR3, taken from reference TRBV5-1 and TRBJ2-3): KAGVTQTPRYLIKTRGQQVTLSCSPISGHRSVSWYQQTPGQGLQFLFEYFSETQRNKGNFPGRFSGRQFSNSRSEMNVSTLELGDSALYLCASSVLAGSTDTQYFGPGTRLTVL.